This T cell receptor beta chain was found in a study of OX40 agonist ivuxolimab in advanced cancers. This clone is a singleton in its sample. The V end was cut by 2 bases, the J end by 9 bases, with 11 bases between. The germline V gene encodes CDR1 SGHVS and CDR2 FQNEAQ. The CDR3 spans 13 residues. Sequenced by immunoSEQ multiplex PCR; TCRdb stores in-frame clones only, minus some. The data show tens of thousands of clones, roughly 80% seen once. The sample consisted of CD4+ or CD8+ T cells sorted from blood, taken in a trial of the OX40 agonist ivuxolimab. The clonotype originates from an adult with an advanced solid tumor such as melanoma, head and neck, liver or kidney cancer. V usage is TRBV7-8 and J usage is TRBJ1-3; possible D gene TRBD1, 5 bases. CDR3 nucleotide sequence: TGTGCCAGCAGCTTACAAATCGGGGCCACCATATATTTT. The encoded protein is CASSLQIGATIYF. Full variable domain (remainder filled in from reference TRBV7-8 and TRBJ1-3): GAGVSQSPRYKVAKRGQDVALRCDPISGHVSLFWYQQALGQGPEFLTYFQNEAQLDKSGLPSDRFFAERPEGSVSTLKIQRTQQEDSAVYLCASSLQIGATIYFGEGSWLTVV.